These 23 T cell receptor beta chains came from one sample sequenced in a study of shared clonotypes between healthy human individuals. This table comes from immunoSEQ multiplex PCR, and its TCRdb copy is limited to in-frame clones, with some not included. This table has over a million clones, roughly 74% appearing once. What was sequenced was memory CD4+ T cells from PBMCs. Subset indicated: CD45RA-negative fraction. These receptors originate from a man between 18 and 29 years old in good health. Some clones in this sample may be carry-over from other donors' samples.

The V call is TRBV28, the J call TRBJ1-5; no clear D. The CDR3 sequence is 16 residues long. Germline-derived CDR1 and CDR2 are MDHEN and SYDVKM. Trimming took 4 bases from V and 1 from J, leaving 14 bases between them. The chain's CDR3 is CASSSMRVASNQPQHF. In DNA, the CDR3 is TGTGCCAGCAGTTCCATGAGGGTGGCCAGCAATCAGCCCCAGCATTTT.

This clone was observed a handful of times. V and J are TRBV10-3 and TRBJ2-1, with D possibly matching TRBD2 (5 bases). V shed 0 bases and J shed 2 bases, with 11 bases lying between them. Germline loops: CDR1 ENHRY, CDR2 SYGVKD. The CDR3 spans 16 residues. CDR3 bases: TGTGCCATCAGTGAGTCTGGGCGGGTAGCCTACAATGAGCAGTTCTTC. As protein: CAISESGRVAYNEQFF.

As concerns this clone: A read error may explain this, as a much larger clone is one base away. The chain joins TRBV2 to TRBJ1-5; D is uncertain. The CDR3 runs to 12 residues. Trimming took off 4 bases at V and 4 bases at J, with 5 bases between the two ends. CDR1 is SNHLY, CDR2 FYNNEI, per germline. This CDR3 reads CASSAHNQPQHF. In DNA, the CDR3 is TGTGCCAGCAGTGCCCATAATCAGCCCCAGCATTTT.

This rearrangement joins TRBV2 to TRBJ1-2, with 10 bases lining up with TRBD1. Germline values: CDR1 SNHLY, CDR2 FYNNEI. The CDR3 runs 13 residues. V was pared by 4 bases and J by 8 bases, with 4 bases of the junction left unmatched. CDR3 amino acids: CASSGTGGTGYTF. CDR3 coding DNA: TGTGCCAGCAGTGGGACAGGGGGGACGGGCTACACCTTC.

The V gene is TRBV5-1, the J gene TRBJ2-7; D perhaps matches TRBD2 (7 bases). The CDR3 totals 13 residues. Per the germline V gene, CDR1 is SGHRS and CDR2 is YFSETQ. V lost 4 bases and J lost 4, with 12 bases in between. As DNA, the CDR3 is TGCGCCAGCAGCCCGGAGGGGGGGTACGAGCAGTACTTC. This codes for CASSPEGGYEQYF.

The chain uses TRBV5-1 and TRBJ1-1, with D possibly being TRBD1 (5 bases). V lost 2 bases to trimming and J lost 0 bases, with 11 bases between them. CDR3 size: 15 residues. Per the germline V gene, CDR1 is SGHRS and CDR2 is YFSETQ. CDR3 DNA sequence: TGCGCCAGCAGCTTAGGAGCGGGACTGAACACTGAAGCTTTCTTT. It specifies CASSLGAGLNTEAFF.

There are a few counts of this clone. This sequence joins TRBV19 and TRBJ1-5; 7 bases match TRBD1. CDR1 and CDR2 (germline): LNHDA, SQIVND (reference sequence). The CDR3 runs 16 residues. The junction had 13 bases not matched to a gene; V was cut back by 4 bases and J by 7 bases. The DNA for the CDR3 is TGTGCCAGTAGTAAGACCCCACAGGGGAAGGAGCAGCCCCAGCATTTT. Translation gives CASSKTPQGKEQPQHF.

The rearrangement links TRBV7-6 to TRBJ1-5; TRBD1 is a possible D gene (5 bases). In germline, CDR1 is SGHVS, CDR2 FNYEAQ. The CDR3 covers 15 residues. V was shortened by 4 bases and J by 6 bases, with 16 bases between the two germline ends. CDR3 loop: CASSSYAGLGQPQHF. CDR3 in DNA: TGTGCCAGCAGCTCCTACGCAGGGCTTGGTCAGCCCCAGCATTTT. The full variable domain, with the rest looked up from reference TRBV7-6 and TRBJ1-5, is GAGVSQSPRYKVTKRGQDVALRCDPISGHVSLYWYRQALGQGPEFLTYFNYEAQQDKSGLPNDRFSAERPEGSISTLTIQRTEQRDSAMYRCASSSYAGLGQPQHFGDGTRLSIL.

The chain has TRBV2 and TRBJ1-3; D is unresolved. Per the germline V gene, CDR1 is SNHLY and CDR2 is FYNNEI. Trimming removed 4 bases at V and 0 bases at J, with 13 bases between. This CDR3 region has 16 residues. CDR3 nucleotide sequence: TGTGCCAGCAGTGGGGCCAGTCAGAGCTCTGGAAACACCATATATTTT. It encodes CASSGASQSSGNTIYF.

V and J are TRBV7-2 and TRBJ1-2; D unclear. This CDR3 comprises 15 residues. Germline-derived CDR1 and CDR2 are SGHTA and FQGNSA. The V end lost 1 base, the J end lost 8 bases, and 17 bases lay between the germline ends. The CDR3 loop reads CASSLDRIGIGGYTF. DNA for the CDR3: TGTGCCAGCAGCTTAGATCGGATAGGAATAGGAGGCTACACCTTC.

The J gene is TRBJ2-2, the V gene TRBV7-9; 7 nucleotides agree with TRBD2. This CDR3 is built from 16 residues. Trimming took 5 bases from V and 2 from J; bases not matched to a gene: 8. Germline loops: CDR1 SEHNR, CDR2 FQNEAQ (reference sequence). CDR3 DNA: TGTGCCAGCAGCACTCGCGGGAGTCTAAACACCGGGGAGCTGTTTTTT. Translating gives CASSTRGSLNTGELFF.

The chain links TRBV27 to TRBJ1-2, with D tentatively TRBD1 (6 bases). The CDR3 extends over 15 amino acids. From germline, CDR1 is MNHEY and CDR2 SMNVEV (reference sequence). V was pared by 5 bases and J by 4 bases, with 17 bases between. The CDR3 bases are TGTGCCAGCAGTCCCGACAGGCACTTCTCCTATGGCTACACCTTC. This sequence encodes CASSPDRHFSYGYTF.

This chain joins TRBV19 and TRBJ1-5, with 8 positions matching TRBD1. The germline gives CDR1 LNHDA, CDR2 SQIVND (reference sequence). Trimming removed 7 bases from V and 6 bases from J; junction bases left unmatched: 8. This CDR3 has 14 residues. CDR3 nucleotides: TGTGCCAGTACCGACAGGGGCAGGGTTCAGCCCCAGCATTTT. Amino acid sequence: CASTDRGRVQPQHF.

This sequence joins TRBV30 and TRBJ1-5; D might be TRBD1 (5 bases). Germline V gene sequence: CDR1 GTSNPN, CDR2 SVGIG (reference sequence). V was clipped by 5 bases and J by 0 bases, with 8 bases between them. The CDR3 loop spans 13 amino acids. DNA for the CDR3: TGTGCCTGGGGGGGTAATAGCAATCAGCCCCAGCATTTT. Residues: CAWGGNSNQPQHF.

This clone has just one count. The CDR3 region is CASSPGQGEEKLFF. The CDR3 region has the DNA TGTGCCAGCAGCCCCGGACAGGGGGAAGAAAAACTGTTTTTT. The chain combines TRBV7-9 with TRBJ1-4; 10 bases fit TRBD1. The junction had 5 bases not matched to a gene; V was cut back by 5 bases and J by 8 bases. Germline CDR1 SEHNR, CDR2 FQNEAQ (reference sequence). This CDR3 is 14 amino acids long.

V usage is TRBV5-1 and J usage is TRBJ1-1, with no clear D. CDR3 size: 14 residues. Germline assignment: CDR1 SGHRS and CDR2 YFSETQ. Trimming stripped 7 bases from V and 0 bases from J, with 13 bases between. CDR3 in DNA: TGCGCCAGCGGTGGATCAGGCCTGAACACTGAAGCTTTCTTT. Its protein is CASGGSGLNTEAFF.

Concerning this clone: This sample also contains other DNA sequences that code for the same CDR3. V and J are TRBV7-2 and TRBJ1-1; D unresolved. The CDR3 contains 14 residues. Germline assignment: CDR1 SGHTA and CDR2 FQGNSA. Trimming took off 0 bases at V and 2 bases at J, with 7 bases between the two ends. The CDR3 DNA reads TGTGCCAGCAGCTTAGCAGGCGCAAACACTGAAGCTTTCTTT. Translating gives CASSLAGANTEAFF.

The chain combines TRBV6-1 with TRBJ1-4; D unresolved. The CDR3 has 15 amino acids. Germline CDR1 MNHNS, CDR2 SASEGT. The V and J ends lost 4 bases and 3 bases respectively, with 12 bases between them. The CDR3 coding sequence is TGTGCCAGCAGTGCCCCCTGGATGGCTAATGAAAAACTGTTTTTT. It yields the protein CASSAPWMANEKLFF.

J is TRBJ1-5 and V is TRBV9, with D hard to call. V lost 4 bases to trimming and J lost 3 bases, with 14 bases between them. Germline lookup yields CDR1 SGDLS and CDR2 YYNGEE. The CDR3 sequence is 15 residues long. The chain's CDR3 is CASSPEPNLNQPQHF. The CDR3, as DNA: TGTGCCAGCAGCCCCGAGCCAAATCTCAATCAGCCCCAGCATTTT.

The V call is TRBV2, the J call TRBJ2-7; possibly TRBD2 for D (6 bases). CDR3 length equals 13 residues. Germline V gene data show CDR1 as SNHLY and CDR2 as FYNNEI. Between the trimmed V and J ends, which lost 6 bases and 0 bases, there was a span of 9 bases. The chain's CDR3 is CASRGGISYEQYF. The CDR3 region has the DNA TGTGCCAGCAGGGGGGGAATCTCCTACGAGCAGTACTTC.

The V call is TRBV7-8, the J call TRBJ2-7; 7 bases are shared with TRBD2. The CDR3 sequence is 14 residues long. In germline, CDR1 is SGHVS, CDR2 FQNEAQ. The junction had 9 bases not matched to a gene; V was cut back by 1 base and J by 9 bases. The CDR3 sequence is CASSLVGGFSGQYF. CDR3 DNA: TGTGCCAGCAGCTTAGTGGGAGGGTTTTCTGGGCAGTACTTC.

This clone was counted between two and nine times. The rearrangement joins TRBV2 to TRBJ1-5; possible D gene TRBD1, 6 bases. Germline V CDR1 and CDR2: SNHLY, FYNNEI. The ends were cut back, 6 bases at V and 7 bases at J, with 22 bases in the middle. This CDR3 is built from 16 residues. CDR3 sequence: CASSPGNRQAQQPQHF. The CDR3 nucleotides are TGTGCCAGCAGCCCCGGCAATAGACAGGCCCAGCAGCCCCAGCATTTT.

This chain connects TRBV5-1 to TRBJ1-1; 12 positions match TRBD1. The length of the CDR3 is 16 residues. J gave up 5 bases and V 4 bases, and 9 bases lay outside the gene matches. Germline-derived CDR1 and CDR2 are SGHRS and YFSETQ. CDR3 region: CASSPPGTGGTTEAFF. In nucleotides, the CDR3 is TGCGCCAGCAGCCCGCCCGGGACAGGGGGCACTACTGAAGCTTTCTTT.